This T cell receptor beta chain derives from a study of shared clonotypes between healthy human individuals. Deep level was the assay's run setting. Several immunoSEQ 96-well plates shared each subset's DNA, each plate a replicate. DNA from unsorted PBMC was sequenced on ten immunoSEQ deep assay plates. Methods used by the authors: ImmunoSEQ sequences covered only the junction and lacked quality scores; filtering therefore differed. Here immunoSEQ multiplex PCR was the method, and the copy in TCRdb shows in-frame clones only, minus some. V and J calls and clone size come straight from that table; D and trimming were deduced from the DNA. The table shows about 480,000 clones, with about four fifths occurring only once. The length of the CDR3 is 15 residues. With V trimmed by 2 bases and J by 13 bases, 12 bases remained unmatched. Germline V gene sequence: CDR1 MNHNS, CDR2 SASEGT.

V gene TRBV6-1 combines with J gene TRBJ1-4; 8 bases are shared with TRBD1. This receptor was obtained from a woman aged 40 to 55 in good health. Some clones in this sample may be carry-over from other donors' samples. What was sequenced was PBMCs. The CDR3 nucleotides read TGTGCCAGCAGTGAAAGGGGGGCAGGGGGCGTAGGACTGTTTTTT. Translation: CASSERGAGGVGLFF.